These 12 T cell receptor beta chains originate from one sample sequenced in a study of CD8 T cells in Susac syndrome. RNA amounts of 0.5 to 1 ug underwent reverse transcription with random hexamers. MiXCR, applied by TCRdb to the immunoSEQ multiplex PCR reads, yields one record per CDR3 protein. The sample yields hundreds of thousands of distinct CDR3 sequences, about 95% seen once. Sequenced material: CD4+ T cells from PBMCs. The receptors shown here come from a human donor with Susac syndrome.

The rearrangement joins TRBV20-1 to TRBJ2-5; 10 bases agree with TRBD1. The germline gives CDR1 DFQATT, CDR2 SNEGSKA (reference sequence). The CDR3 loop spans 14 amino acids. After removal of 4 bases from V and 4 bases from J, the junction contained 6 bases not matched to a gene. The CDR3 sequence: CSAMTGGGGETQYF. Written as DNA, the CDR3 is TGCAGTGCTATGACAGGGGGCGGGGGAGAGACCCAGTACTTC.

This chain links TRBV6-2 or TRBV6-3 with TRBJ2-6; D is uncertain. Germline V gene sequence: CDR1 MNHEY, CDR2 SVGEGT. The CDR3 totals 17 residues. V was clipped by 0 bases and J by 4 bases, with 13 bases between them. The CDR3 is CASSYSGLGIGANVLTF. CDR3 nucleotide sequence: TGTGCCAGCAGTTACTCTGGGCTTGGAATCGGGGCCAACGTCCTGACTTTC.

V gene TRBV18 combines with J gene TRBJ2-5; 9 positions match TRBD1. Unmatched junction bases numbered 3, after V lost 4 bases and J lost 0 bases. Germline V CDR1 and CDR2: KGHSH, LQKENI. There are 15 residues in the CDR3. The CDR3 DNA reads as TGTGCCAGCTCACTCGGGACAGGGCACCAAGAGACCCAGTACTTC. Amino acid sequence: CASSLGTGHQETQYF.

This clonotype was seen once. This chain links TRBV6-5 with TRBJ2-7; TRBD2 aligns across 11 bases. Germline trimming cut 6 bases from V and 3 bases from J; bases unmatched to any gene: 4. CDR1 MNHEY and CDR2 SVGAGI come from the germline V gene. This CDR3 spans 14 amino acids. In DNA, the CDR3 is TGTGCCAGCAGGCGACTAGCGGGGAACTACGAGCAGTACTTC. It translates to CASRRLAGNYEQYF.

V and J are TRBV20-1 and TRBJ2-7; D unclear. The ends were cut back, 4 bases at V and 5 bases at J, with 24 bases in the middle. The CDR3 spans 16 residues. CDR1 is DFQATT and CDR2 is SNEGSKA in the germline V gene (reference sequence). The CDR3 reads CSANPTLGLKSNEQYF. CDR3 DNA sequence: TGCAGTGCTAACCCCACCCTCGGGCTGAAATCGAACGAGCAGTACTTC.

Comment on this clonotype: An end of the junction differs from the germline gene, which may be a read error. The chain employs TRBV11-2 and TRBJ2-7; tentative D call: TRBD1 (6 bases). The CDR3 length is 16 residues. Germline lookup yields CDR1 SGHAT and CDR2 FQNNGV. This CDR3 is CASSAIFGHRASERYF. Here the CDR3 DNA reads TGTGCCAGCAGCGCAATCTTCGGGCACAGGGCGAGTGAGCGGTACTTC. Drawing the rest from reference TRBV11-2 and TRBJ2-7, the complete variable domain is EAGVAQSPRYKIIEKRQSVAFWCNPISGHATLYWYQQILGQGPKLLIQFQNNGVVDDSQLPKDRFSAERLKGVDSTLKIQPAKLEDSAVYLCASSAIFGHRASERYFGPGTRLTVT.

The V and J genes are TRBV20-1 and TRBJ1-1; 8 nucleotides align to TRBD1. V shed 5 bases, J shed 4 bases, and the junction held 9 bases outside the gene matches. Germline V gene sequence: CDR1 DFQATT, CDR2 SNEGSKA (reference sequence). The CDR3 loop spans 14 amino acids. The CDR3 DNA sequence: TGCAGTGCTGGCCCGACAGGGGATTCCACTGAAGCTTTCTTT. Amino acids: CSAGPTGDSTEAFF.

The chain is built from TRBV12-3 or TRBV12-4 and TRBJ2-4; no reliable D call. The CDR3 length is 19 residues. V was trimmed by 6 bases and J by 0 bases, leaving 24 bases between them. This CDR3 reads CASSIQTLLERGAKNIQYF. DNA of the CDR3: TGTGCCAGCAGCATCCAGACACTCCTTGAGCGAGGAGCCAAAAACATTCAGTACTTC.

V gene TRBV11-2 combines with J gene TRBJ2-7; perhaps TRBD2 as D (6 bases). The CDR3 covers 14 residues. CDR1 is SGHAT, CDR2 FQNNGV, per germline. The V and J ends lost 3 bases and 2 bases respectively, with 11 bases between them. The CDR3 nucleotides read TGTGCCAGCAGCTTCGCCGGGAGCCCCTACGAGCAGTACTTC. Protein product: CASSFAGSPYEQYF.

CDR3 loop: CAWILGTATYYGYTF. DNA for the CDR3: TGTGCCTGGATTTTGGGGACGGCCACCTACTATGGCTACACCTTC. The chain combines TRBV30 with TRBJ1-2, with D maybe TRBD1 (5 bases). The CDR3 contains 15 residues. Looked up from germline, CDR1 is GTSNPN and CDR2 is SVGIG (reference sequence). The ends were cut back, 4 bases at V and 3 bases at J, with 18 bases in the middle. Looking up the rest from reference TRBV30 and TRBJ1-2 gives the full variable domain: SQTIHQWPATLVQPVGSPLSLECTVEGTSNPNLYWYRQAAGRGLQLLFYSVGIGQISSEVPQNLSASRPQDRQFILSSKKLLLSDSGFYLCAWILGTATYYGYTFGSGTRLTVV.

The V gene is TRBV20-1, the J gene TRBJ2-7, with D perhaps TRBD2 (6 bases). V lost 2 bases to trimming and J lost 2 bases, with 19 bases between them. This CDR3 is built from 16 residues. CDR1 is DFQATT and CDR2 is SNEGSKA in the germline V gene (reference sequence). CDR3 sequence: CSARPLLTRSPYEQYF. The CDR3 DNA sequence: TGCAGTGCTAGACCCCTCCTGACTAGGTCCCCCTACGAGCAGTACTTC.

CDR3 in amino acids: CASSQRGGAAYNEQFF. The CDR3, as DNA: TGTGCCAGCAGCCAACGAGGGGGGGCTGCCTACAATGAGCAGTTCTTC. V and J are TRBV4-2 and TRBJ2-1; possible D gene TRBD2, 7 bases. Germline V gene lookup returns CDR1 LGHNA and CDR2 YNFKEQ. The V end lost 2 bases, the J end lost 2 bases, and 13 bases lay between the germline ends. The CDR3 is 16 residues long.